These 6 T cell receptor beta chains were all obtained from the same sample, sequenced in a study of blood T cell repertoires in COVID-19. Method: immunoSEQ multiplex PCR; TCRdb's copy keeps in-frame clones and lacks some. The table includes 70,000 to 90,000 clones, approximately 78% detected once. The specimen sequenced was peripheral blood. The receptors come from a woman aged 55 to 70 with acute or convalescent COVID-19.

The chain joins TRBV7-2 to TRBJ2-3; 7 bases fit TRBD1. This CDR3 has 16 residues. In germline, CDR1 is SGHTA, CDR2 FQGNSA. V dropped 3 bases and J dropped 0; count of bases not matched to a gene: 6. DNA of the CDR3: TGTGCCAGCAGCTTCTACAGGGGTTCTAGCACAGATACGCAGTATTTT. Its protein product is CASSFYRGSSTDTQYF.

This clone has only a few counts. The chain recombines TRBV7-3 with TRBJ1-3; possibly TRBD1 for D (5 bases). CDR1 and CDR2 from the germline V gene are SGHTA and FQGTGA. The CDR3 is made up of 12 amino acids. Trimming cost V 8 bases and J 4 bases, with 9 bases left between them. The CDR3 nucleotides read TGTGCCAGCGGGGGGGACGGAAACACCATATATTTT. This sequence encodes CASGGDGNTIYF.

Comments on this clone: An end of the junction does not agree with germline; a read error may underlie this. The chain joins TRBV7-7 to TRBJ2-2; no reliable D call. This CDR3 has 12 residues. Germline V gene data show CDR1 as SSHAT and CDR2 as FNYEAQ (reference sequence). This chain's CDR3 is CASSSDTGELFF. The CDR3 DNA reads as TGTGCTAGCAGTTCTGACACCGGGGAGCTGTTTTTT.

The chain employs TRBV7-8 and TRBJ1-5; a weak D match, TRBD1 (6 bases). This CDR3 has 14 amino acids. Germline CDR1 reads SGHVS; CDR2 reads FQNEAQ. Trimming removed 4 bases at V and 6 bases at J, with 13 bases between. The CDR3 bases are TGTGCCAGCAGCTCTGTGGGGGGGCTTCAGCCCCAGCATTTT. Translating gives CASSSVGGLQPQHF.

This clone rates as medium-sized. The V and J genes are TRBV7-2 and TRBJ1-6; D is possibly TRBD1 (5 bases). Germline CDR1 SGHTA, CDR2 FQGNSA. V was clipped by 4 bases and J by 10 bases, with 17 bases between them. CDR3 length: 15 residues. The CDR3 reads CASSSKDTQTSPLHF. The CDR3 DNA follows: TGTGCCAGCAGCTCTAAGGACACCCAAACCTCACCCCTCCACTTT.

The V gene is TRBV27, the J gene TRBJ2-3; TRBD1 aligns across 10 bases. Trimming at V came to 3 bases and at J to 5 bases, leaving 5 bases not matched to a gene. The germline V gene has CDR1 MNHEY and CDR2 SMNVEV (reference sequence). CDR3 length: 15 amino acids. The CDR3 here is CASSFRQGALDTQYF. The CDR3, as DNA: TGTGCCAGCAGTTTTAGACAGGGGGCATTAGATACGCAGTATTTT.